This T cell receptor beta chain was sequenced in a study of blood T cell repertoires in COVID-19. Study background: PBMCs, B-cell-depleted T cells, or T cells were the source of the cDNA or gDNA that made up the material.

Sequencing used immunoSEQ multiplex PCR; TCRdb keeps in-frame clones, though not all of them. Altogether about 230,000 clones are present, almost 85% being singletons, with the ten largest covering 4.5% to 6%. The germline V gene encodes CDR1 SGHKS and CDR2 YYEKEE (reference sequence). V shed 4 bases and J shed 2 bases, with 14 bases lying between them. The CDR3 is 15 amino acids. The receptor's source is a man aged 50 to 60 with COVID-19, enrolled during active disease. V is TRBV5-5 and J is TRBJ2-3; the D gene is possibly TRBD1 (6 bases). The sample comprised peripheral blood. As DNA, the CDR3 is TGTGCCAGCAGCGTGACAGGTGCCGTCACAGATACGCAGTATTTT. Its protein is CASSVTGAVTDTQYF.